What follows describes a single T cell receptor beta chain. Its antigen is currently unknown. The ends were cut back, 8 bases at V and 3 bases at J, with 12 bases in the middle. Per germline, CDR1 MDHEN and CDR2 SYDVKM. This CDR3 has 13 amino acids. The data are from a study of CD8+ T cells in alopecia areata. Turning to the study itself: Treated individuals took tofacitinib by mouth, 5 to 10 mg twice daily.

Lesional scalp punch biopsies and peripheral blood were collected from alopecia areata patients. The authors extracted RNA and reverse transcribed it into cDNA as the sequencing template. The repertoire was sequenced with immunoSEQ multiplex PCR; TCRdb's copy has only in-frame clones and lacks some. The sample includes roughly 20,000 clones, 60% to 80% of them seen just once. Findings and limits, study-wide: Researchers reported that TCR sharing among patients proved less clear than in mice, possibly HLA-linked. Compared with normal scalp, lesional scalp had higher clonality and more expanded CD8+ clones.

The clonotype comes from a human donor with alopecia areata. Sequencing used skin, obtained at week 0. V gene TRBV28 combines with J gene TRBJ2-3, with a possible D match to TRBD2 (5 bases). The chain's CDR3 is CASGSVGTDTQYF. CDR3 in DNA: TGTGCCAGCGGGAGTGTGGGGACAGATACGCAGTATTTT.